The clone carrying this TCR beta chain was counted only a few times. The antigen is unknown. This record belongs to a study of blood T cells in healthy people across ages. Study findings and constraints: Estimated diversity, derived from one million T cells, was regarded as an underestimate. In long-lived donors, naive CD4+ cell counts and diversity exceeded those of aged donors.

For the second PCR, which ran for about 7 to 11 cycles, a sample-barcoded 5' primer and a J-beta primer mix were used. Each CDR3 protein gets one entry after TCRdb re-called the 5' RACE reads with MiXCR. The table lists 950,000 to 1,200,000 distinct CDR3 sequences, around two fifths of them singletons, with about an eighth in the top ten. The CDR3 totals 17 residues. The germline CDR1 and CDR2 sequences are MGHDK and SYGVNS. Trimming took 0 bases from V and 1 from J; bases not matched to a gene: 5. Sequencing was done on a sample of blood. The sequence came from a man younger than 30 in good health. The V call is TRBV25-1, the J call TRBJ2-3; 9 bases are a match to TRBD2. In DNA form, the CDR3 reads TGTGCCAGCAGTGAATATAAAGGCGGGGGGGGCACAGATACGCAGTATTTT. This encodes CASSEYKGGGGTDTQYF.